Following are 3 T cell receptor beta chains from one sample sequenced in a study of technical replicates of blood from a handful of donors. Libraries were prepared by immunoSEQ multiplex PCR; TCRdb keeps only in-frame clonotypes and omits some of them. The sample has roughly 76,000 clones, more than 85% seen once; the top ten hold about 0.4%. Sequencing input: T cells isolated from PBMCs. These receptors originate from a human donor in good health. Some clones in this sample may be carry-over from other donors' samples.

The gene calls are TRBV12-5 and TRBJ2-1; TRBD2 aligns across 10 bases. The J segment lost 3 bases and the V segment lost 5 bases, leaving 4 bases of the junction unmatched. The CDR3 sequence is 15 residues long. The V gene's germline CDR1 is LGHNT and CDR2 FRNRAP. CDR3 sequence: CASGPGLAVYNEQFF. CDR3 in DNA: TGTGCTAGTGGTCCCGGACTAGCGGTCTACAATGAGCAGTTCTTC. Full variable domain (remainder filled in from reference TRBV12-5 and TRBJ2-1): DARVTQTPRHKVTEMGQEVTMRCQPILGHNTVFWYRQTMMQGLELLAYFRNRAPLDDSGMPKDRFSAEMPDATLATLKIQPSEPRDSAVYFCASGPGLAVYNEQFFGPGTRLTVL.

The sample holds one count of this clone. CDR3 loop: CASSYYWTSRDEQFF. The CDR3 nucleotides read TGTGCCAGCAGTTACTACTGGACTAGCAGAGATGAGCAGTTCTTC. The gene calls are TRBV6-6 and TRBJ2-1, with 8 positions matching TRBD2. The CDR3 covers 15 residues. The germline V gene has CDR1 MNHNY and CDR2 SVGAGI (reference sequence). V shed 1 base, J shed 8 bases, and the junction held 7 bases outside the gene matches.

The rearrangement uses TRBV6-6 and TRBJ1-5; 7 positions agree with TRBD1. V gave up 10 bases and J gave up 5 bases; unmatched junction bases: 11. Germline V lookup: CDR1 MNHNY, CDR2 SVGAGI (reference sequence). There are 14 residues in the CDR3. The CDR3 loop is CATRGQEGYQPQHF. CDR3 DNA: TGTGCCACTAGGGGGCAGGAGGGTTATCAGCCCCAGCATTTT.